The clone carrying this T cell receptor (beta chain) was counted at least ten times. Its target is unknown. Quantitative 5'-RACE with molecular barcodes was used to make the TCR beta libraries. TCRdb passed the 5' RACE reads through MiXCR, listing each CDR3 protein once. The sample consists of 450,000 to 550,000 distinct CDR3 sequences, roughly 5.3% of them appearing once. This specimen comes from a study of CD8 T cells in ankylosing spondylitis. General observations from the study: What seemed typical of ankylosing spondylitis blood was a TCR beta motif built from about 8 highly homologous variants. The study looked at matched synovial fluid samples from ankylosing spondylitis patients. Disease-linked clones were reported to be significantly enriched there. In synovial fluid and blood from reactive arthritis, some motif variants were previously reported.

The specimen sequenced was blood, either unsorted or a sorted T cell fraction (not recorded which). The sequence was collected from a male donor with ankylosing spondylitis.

CDR3 loop: CASSSYRANYGYTF. The CDR3 DNA is TGCGCCAGCAGCTCGTACAGAGCGAACTATGGCTACACCTTC. The V gene is TRBV5-1, the J gene TRBJ1-2; no firm D call. The CDR3 covers 14 residues. With 3 bases removed from V and 2 bases from J, the gap between germline ends came to 11 bases. From germline, CDR1 is SGHRS and CDR2 YFSETQ.